Listed below are T cell receptor beta chains from one sample, sequenced in a study of CD8 T cells in Susac syndrome. TCRdb passed the immunoSEQ multiplex PCR reads through MiXCR, listing each CDR3 protein once. The table has 120,000 or so distinct CDR3 sequences, roughly 96% seen once; the top ten hold around 0.12%. The specimen was CD4+ T cells from PBMCs. These receptors all stem from a human donor in good health. CDR3s include the opening cysteine and the closing phenylalanine or tryptophan. A D gene is named only where the DNA matches it firmly. Only part of the rows carry a size: once, few, many, or a class if the clone is expanded.

clone_size	v_call	d_call	j_call	cdr3_nt	cdr3_aa
-	TRBV30	-	TRBJ1-5	TGTGCCTGGAGTGCGCCCCGCCAGGGAATGAGCAATCAGCCCCAGCATTTT	CAWSAPRQGMSNQPQHF
-	TRBV12-3/TRBV12-4	-	TRBJ2-1	TGTGCCAGCAGTTTAGGCCTGACTAGTGGTGAGCAGTTCTTC	CASSLGLTSGEQFF
-	TRBV28	TRBD1	TRBJ2-7	TGTGCCAGCAGTCCTCCGGGACAGCTCTCCTACGAGCAGTACTTC	CASSPPGQLSYEQYF
-	TRBV5-1	-	TRBJ1-1	TGCGCCAGCAGCTTGATACGGAACACTGAAGCTTTCTTT	CASSLIRNTEAFF
-	TRBV29-1	-	TRBJ1-1	TGCAGCGCTTGCACGTTCATGAACACTGAAGCTTTCTTT	CSACTFMNTEAFF
once	TRBV23-1	-	TRBJ2-2	TGCGCCACCACGATACGGCCGGACGTACGCACCGGGGAGCTGTTTTTT	CATTIRPDVRTGELFF
-	TRBV6-4	-	TRBJ2-3	TGTGCCAGCAGTGTCGCGGGGGATACGCAGTATTTT	CASSVAGDTQYF
-	TRBV20-1	-	TRBJ2-7	TGCAGTGCTAGAGATCGGGCCGCGTACGAGCAGTACTTC	CSARDRAAYEQYF
-	TRBV4-1	-	TRBJ1-1	TGCGCCAGCAGCCAAGATGAGAACACGCACACTGAAGCTTTCTTT	CASSQDENTHTEAFF
-	TRBV7-2	TRBD2	TRBJ2-4	TGTGCCAGCAGCATGAGCGGGAGGGGGAACATTCAGTACTTC	CASSMSGRGNIQYF
-	TRBV28	-	TRBJ2-1	TGTGCCAGCAGTTCCCCAAGAGGCGAGCAGTTCTTC	CASSSPRGEQFF
-	TRBV3-1	-	TRBJ2-2	TGTGCCAGCAGCCAAGCGGTGAACACCGGGGAGCTGTTTTTT	CASSQAVNTGELFF
-	TRBV5-1	-	TRBJ2-2	TGCGCCAGCAGCTTGGCCTGGCAAGGTCTAACCGGGGAGCTGTTTTTT	CASSLAWQGLTGELFF
-	TRBV19	-	TRBJ2-1	TGTGCCAGTACCGCGGCCGGGATGGTCTACAATGAGCAGTTCTTC	CASTAAGMVYNEQFF
once	TRBV7-2	-	TRBJ2-1	TGTGCCAGCAGCTTAACGGTGGTCTCCTACAATGAGCAGTTCTTC	CASSLTVVSYNEQFF
-	TRBV12-3/TRBV12-4	-	TRBJ2-2	TGTGCCAGCAGTTTAGTAGGGCCAACCGGGGAGCTGTTTTTT	CASSLVGPTGELFF
-	TRBV29-1	TRBD1	TRBJ2-4	TGCAGCGTTGGCGGGGGACAGGGCACCATTCAGTACTTC	CSVGGGQGTIQYF
few	TRBV12-3/TRBV12-4	-	TRBJ2-2	TGTGCCAGCAGTTTTCCTAACACCGGGGAGCTGTTTTTT	CASSFPNTGELFF
-	TRBV3-1	-	TRBJ1-5	TGTGCCAGCAGCCCCAGCGACAATCAGCCCCAGCATTTT	CASSPSDNQPQHF
-	TRBV29-1	-	TRBJ1-1	TGCAGCGTTACGGGGCCTGAAGCTTTCTTT	CSVTGPEAFF
-	TRBV9	TRBD1	TRBJ1-1	TGTGCCAGCAGCCCTCCCCCTGGACAGGGCGCCACTGAAGCTTTCTTT	CASSPPPGQGATEAFF
-	TRBV25-1	-	TRBJ2-6	TGTGCCAGCAGTGAGAATCGGGGCGCTGGGGCCAACGTCCTGACTTTC	CASSENRGAGANVLTF
-	TRBV5-4	-	TRBJ2-7	TGTGCCAGCAGCTTGGCCGGGAGTTGGGAGCAGTACTTC	CASSLAGSWEQYF
-	TRBV3-1	-	TRBJ1-5	TGTGCCAGCAGCCAAGGGCCAGGGACTCAGCCCCAGCATTTT	CASSQGPGTQPQHF
-	TRBV2	-	TRBJ1-4	TGTGCCAGCACCCCTGACATGGTAAGGGGCGAAAAACTGTTTTTT	CASTPDMVRGEKLFF
-	TRBV28	-	TRBJ1-5	TGTGCCAGCAGGGAGCTGGGGGAAGGGCAGCCCCAGCATTTT	CASRELGEGQPQHF
-	TRBV5-1	-	TRBJ2-2	TGCGCCAGCAGCTTGAGGGACAAAAGTACCGGGGAGCTGTTTTTT	CASSLRDKSTGELFF
-	TRBV3-1	-	TRBJ2-3	TGTGCCAGCAGCCTACAACCTACAGATACGCAGTATTTT	CASSLQPTDTQYF
-	TRBV6-5	TRBD2	TRBJ2-4	TGTGCCAGCAGTCCTAGCGGGAGGGCCACCATTCAGTACTTC	CASSPSGRATIQYF
-	TRBV20-1	-	TRBJ1-2	TGCAGTCTCCCTCGGGGCTATGGCTACACCTTC	CSLPRGYGYTF
-	TRBV5-1	-	TRBJ2-1	TGCGCCAGCAGCTTGCGGGGGAGCGACAATGAGCAGTTCTTC	CASSLRGSDNEQFF
-	TRBV27	-	TRBJ1-5	TGTGCCAGCAGTCCCCTCTGGAATCAGCCCCAGCATTTT	CASSPLWNQPQHF
-	TRBV4-2	TRBD2	TRBJ2-3	TGTGCCAGCAGCCAAGAGAGCGGGATCACAGATACGCAGTATTTT	CASSQESGITDTQYF
-	TRBV5-4	TRBD2	TRBJ2-7	TGTGCCAGCAGCTTGGACGCGAGCGGGGGTGGCGAGCAGTACTTC	CASSLDASGGGEQYF
-	TRBV28	-	TRBJ2-7	TGTGCCAGCAGTGAGCCCACCCCTTGGTACGAGCAGTACTTC	CASSEPTPWYEQYF
-	TRBV5-4	-	TRBJ2-6	TGTGCCAGCAGCCGGGACCTAAACTCTGGGGCCAACGTCCTGACTTTC	CASSRDLNSGANVLTF
-	TRBV19	TRBD1	TRBJ2-4	TGTGCCAGTAGTATCGGACAGGGTGATCTCGAAAACATTCAGTACTTC	CASSIGQGDLENIQYF
-	TRBV6-1	TRBD2	TRBJ2-7	TGTGCCAGCAGTGCAAATGGACTAGCGGGAGGTCTAAACGAGCAGTACTTC	CASSANGLAGGLNEQYF
-	TRBV28	-	TRBJ1-5	TGTGCCAGCAGTTTGGCAGGGAATCAGCCCCAGCATTTT	CASSLAGNQPQHF
once	TRBV12-3/TRBV12-4	TRBD2	TRBJ2-3	TGTGCCAGCAGTCCCGGGGGGGGGCCGATTACGCAGTATTTT	CASSPGGGPITQYF
-	TRBV18	-	TRBJ1-1	TGTGCCAGCTCCCCCCAGGGGACCACTGAAGCTTTCTTT	CASSPQGTTEAFF
-	TRBV19	TRBD2	TRBJ2-3	TGTGCCAGTACCGGCCATCCGGGACTAGCGGGCACAGATACGCAGTATTTT	CASTGHPGLAGTDTQYF
-	TRBV3-1	TRBD1	TRBJ2-1	TGTGCCAGCAGCCAAGGGAGGCCAGGGGGTTACAATGAGCAGTTCTTC	CASSQGRPGGYNEQFF
once	TRBV12-3/TRBV12-4	-	TRBJ1-1	TGTGCCAGCAGTTTAGGAGGGGTTGCGGCCACTGAAGCTTTCTTT	CASSLGGVAATEAFF
-	TRBV28	-	TRBJ2-1	TGTGCCAGCAGTCCCCAACAGGGTGGGCAGTTCTTC	CASSPQQGGQFF
-	TRBV5-1	-	TRBJ2-7	TGCGCCAGCAGCTCGGACATCTACGAGCAGTACTTC	CASSSDIYEQYF
-	TRBV6-1	TRBD1	TRBJ1-4	TGTGCCAGCAGTAAAACCCCGGGACAGCGTAATGAAAAACTGTTTTTT	CASSKTPGQRNEKLFF
-	TRBV4-1	-	TRBJ1-1	TGCGCCAGCAGCCCCTTTCCGGGGGCGAACACTGAAGCTTTCTTT	CASSPFPGANTEAFF
-	TRBV5-1	-	TRBJ1-4	TGCGCCAGCAGCTCCCCCCCGGCCGTAGCCTTACGTGAAAAACTGTTTTTT	CASSSPPAVALREKLFF
-	TRBV3-1	-	TRBJ1-1	TGTGCCAGCAGCTCGGCTCGCAGGGTGAACACTGAAGCTTTCTTT	CASSSARRVNTEAFF
-	TRBV12-3/TRBV12-4	-	TRBJ1-5	TGTGCCAGCAGTTCAGGGCACCAGCCCCAGCATTTT	CASSSGHQPQHF
-	TRBV6-2/TRBV6-3	-	TRBJ1-2	TGTGCCAGCACTCAGGTGGGCGGCGGCTATGGCTACACCTTC	CASTQVGGGYGYTF
-	TRBV27	-	TRBJ2-1	TGTGCCAGCAGTCGGGGGGACATCTCCTACAATGAGCAGTTCTTC	CASSRGDISYNEQFF
-	TRBV5-4	-	TRBJ2-2	TGTGCCAGCAGTCACGGACAAAGTTTCCCCGGGGAGCTGTTTTTT	CASSHGQSFPGELFF
-	TRBV29-1	TRBD2	TRBJ2-5	TGCAGCGTTCCCCCGGGGGGAGGAGAGACCCAGTACTTC	CSVPPGGGETQYF